This TCR beta chain is drawn from a study of cytomegalovirus exposure and HLA in healthy donors. PCR primers comprised 60 Vbeta and 13 Jbeta primers. The method was immunoSEQ multiplex PCR; TCRdb's version includes in-frame clones alone and lacks a portion of them. The sample has approximately 140,000 clones; about 84% are singletons. Study results and caveats: Reports indicated that the classifier achieved high specificity and sensitivity in diagnosing cytomegalovirus status.

Concerning this clone: What it binds is not known.

Germline V gives CDR1 GTSNPN, CDR2 SVGIG (reference sequence). Deletions cut 1 base from V and 7 bases from J, with 22 bases between. This CDR3 comprises 16 residues. The source is a woman between 35 and 50 years old in good health and CMV-seropositive. The J gene is TRBJ1-2, the V gene TRBV30; D might be TRBD1 (5 bases). Sequenced material: PBMCs. This CDR3 reads CAWSAGGRPDSAGYTF. DNA of the CDR3: TGTGCCTGGAGTGCCGGGGGACGGCCCGATTCAGCTGGCTACACCTTC.